The source of this T cell receptor (beta chain) is a study of blood T cell repertoires in COVID-19. Study in general: PBMCs, B-cell-depleted T cells, or T cells provided the cDNA or gDNA that made up the material.

The CDR3 extends over 17 amino acids. Germline assignment: CDR1 SGDLS and CDR2 YYNGEE. With V trimmed by 4 bases and J by 1 base, 10 bases remained unmatched. This clone has a handful of counts. In the original workflow: Amplification with reference gene primers provided the estimates of nucleated cell counts. Sequencing used immunoSEQ multiplex PCR; TCRdb keeps in-frame clones, though not all of them. Clone size and the V and J calls come from that table; the DNA yielded D and trimming. The table has tens of thousands of clones, over 65% seen once; the top ten hold approximately 18%. Input material: peripheral blood. The receptor's source is a woman aged 80 or older with acute or convalescent COVID-19. The chain combines TRBV9 with TRBJ2-1, with TRBD1 identical over 8 bases. CDR3: CASSRGIDRGSYNEQFF. CDR3 in DNA: TGTGCCAGCAGCCGAGGAATTGACAGGGGTTCCTACAATGAGCAGTTCTTC.